The 23 T cell receptor beta chains reported below all come from one sample, sequenced in a study of graft-versus-host responses after intestinal transplantation. Which antigens these TCRs recognize remains unknown. The data were produced by immunoSEQ multiplex PCR, yet TCRdb's version contains in-frame clones alone and is incomplete. There are some 93,000 clones in the sample; roughly 91% occur only once, and 0.5% lies in the top ten. The sequencing used unstimulated CD8+ T cells sorted from spleen or lymph node cells, collected before intestinal transplant. All receptors come from a human donor who received an intestinal transplant.

This clone has just a few counts. The chain combines TRBV5-6 with TRBJ2-7; 13 nucleotides align to TRBD2. The germline V gene encodes CDR1 SGHDT and CDR2 YYEEEE. CDR3 length: 17 residues. The trim removed 2 bases at V and 0 bases at J, leaving 5 bases unmatched. The CDR3 protein is CASSLGLAGVPSYEQYF. In DNA, the CDR3 is TGTGCCAGCAGCTTAGGACTAGCGGGAGTGCCCTCCTACGAGCAGTACTTC.

The chain carries TRBV10-2 and TRBJ1-1; D is perhaps TRBD1 (5 bases). Trimming took 6 bases from V and 0 from J, leaving 11 bases between them. Looked up from germline, CDR1 is WSHSY and CDR2 is SAAADI. The CDR3 sequence is 14 residues long. CDR3 sequence reads: CASSLTEMNTEAFF. CDR3 sequence (DNA): TGCGCCAGCAGCCTGACAGAAATGAACACTGAAGCTTTCTTT.

This chain connects TRBV5-6 to TRBJ2-7, with D possibly being TRBD2 (6 bases). V dropped 4 bases and J dropped 3 bases, with 14 bases sitting between them. CDR3 length: 14 residues. Germline V CDR1 and CDR2: SGHDT, YYEEEE. The CDR3 nucleotides read TGTGCCAGCAGCATCCGGGACGGGGGCTACGAGCAGTACTTC. Translation: CASSIRDGGYEQYF. Looking up the rest from reference TRBV5-6 and TRBJ2-7 gives the full variable domain: DAGVTQSPTHLIKTRGQQVTLRCSPKSGHDTVSWYQQALGQGPQFIFQYYEEEERQRGNFPDRFSGHQFPNYSSELNVNALLLGDSALYLCASSIRDGGYEQYFGPGTRLTVT.

This sequence joins TRBV7-9 and TRBJ1-1, with D hard to call. This CDR3 contains 11 residues. Germline CDR1 SEHNR, CDR2 FQNEAQ (reference sequence). The V and J ends lost 7 bases and 5 bases respectively, with 8 bases between them. The chain's CDR3 is CASIRGTEAFF. CDR3 DNA sequence: TGTGCCAGCATCAGAGGGACTGAAGCTTTCTTT.

V is TRBV2 and J is TRBJ1-1, with 9 nucleotides matching TRBD1. V lost 2 bases and J lost 3; bases outside the gene matches: 1. This CDR3 contains 14 residues. CDR1 and CDR2 from the germline V gene are SNHLY and FYNNEI. DNA of the CDR3: TGTGCCAGCAGTGAAAGACAGGGGGACACTGAAGCTTTCTTT. The encoded protein is CASSERQGDTEAFF.

This clone was counted a single time. J is TRBJ1-1 and V is TRBV7-6; 7 positions match TRBD1. Trimming cost V 2 bases and J 2 bases; bases outside gene matches: 8. The length of the CDR3 is 16 residues. Looked up from germline, CDR1 is SGHVS and CDR2 is FNYEAQ. CDR3 nucleotides: TGTGCCAGCAGCTTACGACAGGGATCTTTTAACACTGAAGCTTTCTTT. Amino acids: CASSLRQGSFNTEAFF. Complete variable domain (other parts from reference TRBV7-6 and TRBJ1-1): GAGVSQSPRYKVTKRGQDVALRCDPISGHVSLYWYRQALGQGPEFLTYFNYEAQQDKSGLPNDRFSAERPEGSISTLTIQRTEQRDSAMYRCASSLRQGSFNTEAFFGQGTRLTVV.

J is TRBJ1-5 and V is TRBV19, with D uncertain. The CDR3 contains 11 residues. Trimming removed 6 bases from V and 5 bases from J, with 5 bases in between. Germline CDR1 LNHDA, CDR2 SQIVND (reference sequence). The CDR3 loop reads CASSPDQPQHF. CDR3 coding DNA: TGTGCCAGTAGCCCAGATCAGCCCCAGCATTTT.

The rearrangement links TRBV9 to TRBJ1-3, with D perhaps TRBD1 (5 bases). Trimming took off 0 bases at V and 0 bases at J, with 16 bases between the two ends. CDR3 length: 18 residues. CDR1 is SGDLS, CDR2 YYNGEE, per germline. The CDR3 is CASSVADRGHLSGNTIYF. CDR3 DNA sequence: TGTGCCAGCAGCGTAGCCGATCGCGGACACCTCTCTGGAAACACCATATATTTT.

This chain connects TRBV14 to TRBJ1-4; D is possibly TRBD1 (6 bases). This CDR3 spans 16 amino acids. V was shortened by 4 bases and J by 6 bases, with 18 bases between the two germline ends. CDR1 and CDR2 from the germline V gene are SGHDN and FVKESK. As DNA, the CDR3 is TGTGCCAGCAGCCTCCGGGACACCCGGGGGGATGAAAAACTGTTTTTT. This gives the protein CASSLRDTRGDEKLFF.

V usage is TRBV19 and J usage is TRBJ1-5; D gene ambiguous. Trimming pared 5 bases from V and 4 bases from J, leaving 6 bases between. CDR3 length: 12 amino acids. Germline CDR1 and CDR2: LNHDA and SQIVND (reference sequence). As DNA, the CDR3 is TGTGCCAGTAGTCCAGTTAATCAGCCCCAGCATTTT. Its protein product is CASSPVNQPQHF.

The chain has TRBV5-6 and TRBJ1-2, with D uncertain. Germline V gene data show CDR1 as SGHDT and CDR2 as YYEEEE. This CDR3 region has 15 residues. V was clipped by 0 bases and J by 0 bases, with 9 bases between them. CDR3 loop: CASSLATSSNYGYTF. The DNA of the CDR3 is TGTGCCAGCAGCTTGGCTACGTCGTCTAACTATGGCTACACCTTC.

The rearrangement links TRBV6-5 to TRBJ2-1; tentative D call: TRBD1 (6 bases). The CDR3 contains 14 residues. Per the germline V gene, CDR1 is MNHEY and CDR2 is SVGAGI. The V end was cut by 0 bases, the J end by 6 bases, with 9 bases between. This CDR3 is CASSYSTGPNEQFF. The CDR3 nucleotides read TGTGCCAGCAGTTACTCGACAGGACCCAATGAGCAGTTCTTC.

V usage is TRBV30 and J usage is TRBJ2-7, with TRBD2 as a possible D gene (5 bases). CDR3 length: 12 residues. Germline-derived CDR1 and CDR2 are GTSNPN and SVGIG (reference sequence). V gave up 0 bases and J gave up 3 bases, with 6 bases separating them. In nucleotides, the CDR3 is TGTGCCTGGAGTGTCGGGGTCTACGAGCAGTACTTC. This sequence encodes CAWSVGVYEQYF.

The chain carries TRBV9 and TRBJ2-7, with 7 bases matching TRBD1. Per germline, CDR1 SGDLS and CDR2 YYNGEE. This CDR3 contains 15 residues. J gave up 5 bases and V 3 bases, and 11 bases lay outside the gene matches. The CDR3 DNA reads TGTGCCAGCAGCGCAGGGACAGTCTCTCTCGACGAGCAGTACTTC. It yields the protein CASSAGTVSLDEQYF. Complete variable domain (other parts from reference TRBV9 and TRBJ2-7): DSGVTQTPKHLITATGQRVTLRCSPRSGDLSVYWYQQSLDQGLQFLIQYYNGEERAKGNILERFSAQQFPDLHSELNLSSLELGDSALYFCASSAGTVSLDEQYFGPGTRLTVT.

The gene calls are TRBV9 and TRBJ2-7; 8 nucleotides match TRBD1. Looked up from germline, CDR1 is SGDLS and CDR2 is YYNGEE. With 3 bases clipped from V and 1 base from J, the junction kept 6 bases outside the gene matches. The CDR3 runs 15 residues. The CDR3 region is CASSGPRGPSYEQYF. CDR3 sequence (DNA): TGTGCCAGCAGCGGCCCCAGGGGGCCATCCTACGAGCAGTACTTC.

The rearrangement links TRBV19 to TRBJ2-1, with TRBD2 identical over 8 bases. The germline V gene encodes CDR1 LNHDA and CDR2 SQIVND (reference sequence). Trimming removed 3 bases from V and 4 bases from J; junction bases left unmatched: 8. CDR3 size: 16 residues. The CDR3, as DNA: TGTGCCAGTAGTATGGTAGCGGGACTAGGGTACAATGAGCAGTTCTTC. It yields the protein CASSMVAGLGYNEQFF. The full variable domain, with the rest looked up from reference TRBV19 and TRBJ2-1, is DGGITQSPKYLFRKEGQNVTLSCEQNLNHDAMYWYRQDPGQGLRLIYYSQIVNDFQKGDIAEGYSVSREKKESFPLTVTSAQKNPTAFYLCASSMVAGLGYNEQFFGPGTRLTVL.

This clone was seen more than once but under ten times. CDR3: CASIPNTEAFF. The DNA of the CDR3 is TGTGCCAGCATCCCAAACACTGAAGCTTTCTTT. This chain uses TRBV2 with TRBJ1-1; D gene ambiguous. Germline CDR1 SNHLY, CDR2 FYNNEI. V gave up 7 bases and J gave up 2 bases, with 5 bases separating them. CDR3 length: 11 residues.

V usage is TRBV5-1 and J usage is TRBJ1-1; possible D gene TRBD1, 6 bases. Trimming removed 6 bases at V and 12 bases at J, with 15 bases between. This CDR3 has 11 amino acids. Germline V CDR1 and CDR2: SGHRS, YFSETQ. The CDR3 spells CASNGGGLTFF. The CDR3 nucleotides are TGCGCCAGCAACGGGGGGGGGCTAACTTTCTTT.

This chain connects TRBV6-1 to TRBJ2-3, with D perhaps TRBD2 (5 bases). The CDR3 sequence is 18 residues long. Germline CDR1 MNHNS, CDR2 SASEGT. Trimming pared 4 bases from V and 2 bases from J, leaving 22 bases between. The CDR3 DNA reads TGTGCCAGCAGTGTTAGGGCTAGTGGCCTAGCCCTCACAGATACGCAGTATTTT. It specifies CASSVRASGLALTDTQYF.

This rearrangement joins TRBV6-1 to TRBJ2-1, with TRBD1 as a possible D gene (6 bases). The length of the CDR3 is 14 residues. Trimming took 4 bases from V and 8 from J, leaving 15 bases between them. The germline CDR1 and CDR2 sequences are MNHNS and SASEGT. The CDR3 protein is CASSGEQGMYEQFF. Here the CDR3 DNA reads TGTGCCAGCAGTGGAGAACAGGGAATGTATGAGCAGTTCTTC.

The chain couples TRBV19 to TRBJ2-3; possible D gene TRBD1, 6 bases. Trimming removed 5 bases at V and 4 bases at J, with 13 bases between. CDR3 size: 14 residues. Looked up from germline, CDR1 is LNHDA and CDR2 is SQIVND (reference sequence). CDR3 in DNA: TGTGCCAGTAGTGTAAGAACAGGGTCAGATACGCAGTATTTT. Protein sequence: CASSVRTGSDTQYF.

This clone was counted a single time. The chain employs TRBV28 and TRBJ1-5; 7 bases match TRBD1. Trimming took 6 bases from V and 1 from J; bases not matched to a gene: 15. Germline V gene sequence: CDR1 MDHEN, CDR2 SYDVKM. The CDR3 loop spans 18 amino acids. CDR3 DNA sequence: TGTGCCAGCAGCATTAGTCCCTCGGGACAGAGGAGCAATCAGCCCCAGCATTTT. This gives the protein CASSISPSGQRSNQPQHF.

This chain uses TRBV29-1 with TRBJ2-1, with TRBD2 matching over 10 bases. The CDR3 loop spans 15 amino acids. CDR1 and CDR2 (germline): SQVTM, ANQGSEA. V trimming: 7 bases; J trimming: 2 bases; junction bases outside the gene matches: 8. The CDR3 DNA sequence: TGCAGCGCCGCCCGGACTAGCGGAACCTACAATGAGCAGTTCTTC. It is translated as CSAARTSGTYNEQFF.